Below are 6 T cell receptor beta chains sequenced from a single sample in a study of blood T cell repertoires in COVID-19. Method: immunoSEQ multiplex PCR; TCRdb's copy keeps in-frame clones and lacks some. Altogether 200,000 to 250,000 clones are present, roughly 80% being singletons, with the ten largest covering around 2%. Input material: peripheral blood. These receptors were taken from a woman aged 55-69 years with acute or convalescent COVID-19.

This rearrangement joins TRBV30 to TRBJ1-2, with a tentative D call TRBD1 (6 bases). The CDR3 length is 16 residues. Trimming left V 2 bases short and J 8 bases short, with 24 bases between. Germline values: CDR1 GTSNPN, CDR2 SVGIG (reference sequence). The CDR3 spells CAWSPKGQAAIEGYTF. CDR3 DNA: TGTGCCTGGAGTCCAAAGGGACAAGCGGCTATTGAGGGCTACACCTTC.

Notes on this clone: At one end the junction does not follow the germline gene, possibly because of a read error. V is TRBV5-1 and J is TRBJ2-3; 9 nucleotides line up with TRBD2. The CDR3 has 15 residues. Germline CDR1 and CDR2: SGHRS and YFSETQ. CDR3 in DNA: TGCGCCAGCAGCTTGGCCGGGACTAGCAAAGATACGCAGTATTTT. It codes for CASSLAGTSKDTQYF.

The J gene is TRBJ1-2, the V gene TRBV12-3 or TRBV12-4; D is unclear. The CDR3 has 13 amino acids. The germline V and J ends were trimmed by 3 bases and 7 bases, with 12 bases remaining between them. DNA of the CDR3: TGTGCCAGCAGTTTCCCCGGGCGGGGTGGCTACACCTTC. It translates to CASSFPGRGGYTF.

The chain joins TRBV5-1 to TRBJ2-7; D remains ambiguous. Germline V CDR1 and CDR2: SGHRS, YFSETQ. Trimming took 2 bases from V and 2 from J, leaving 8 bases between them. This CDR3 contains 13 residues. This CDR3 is CASSLSQAYEQYF. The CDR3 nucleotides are TGCGCCAGCAGCTTAAGTCAGGCCTACGAGCAGTACTTC.

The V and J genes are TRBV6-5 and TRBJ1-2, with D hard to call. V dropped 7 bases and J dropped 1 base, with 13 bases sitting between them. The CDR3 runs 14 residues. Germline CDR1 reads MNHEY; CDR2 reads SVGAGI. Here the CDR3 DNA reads TGTGCCAGCACCCCCGTCCGGGGTAACTATGGCTACACCTTC. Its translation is CASTPVRGNYGYTF.

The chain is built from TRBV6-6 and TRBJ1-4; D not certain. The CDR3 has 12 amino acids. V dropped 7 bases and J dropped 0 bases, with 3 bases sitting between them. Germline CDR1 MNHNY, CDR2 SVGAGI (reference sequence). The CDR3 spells CASTATNEKLFF. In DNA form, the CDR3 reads TGTGCCAGCACCGCAACTAATGAAAAACTGTTTTTT.